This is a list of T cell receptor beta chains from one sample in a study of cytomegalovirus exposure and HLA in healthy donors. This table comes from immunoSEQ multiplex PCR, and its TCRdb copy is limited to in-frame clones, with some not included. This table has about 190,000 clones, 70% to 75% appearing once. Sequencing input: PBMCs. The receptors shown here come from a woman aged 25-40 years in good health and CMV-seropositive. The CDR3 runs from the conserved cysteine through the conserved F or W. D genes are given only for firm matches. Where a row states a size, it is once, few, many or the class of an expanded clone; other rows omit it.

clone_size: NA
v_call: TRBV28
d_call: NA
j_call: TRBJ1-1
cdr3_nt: TGTGCCAGCAGTTTTACAGGCGGGGTTCCTGAAGCTTTCTTT
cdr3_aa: CASSFTGGVPEAFF

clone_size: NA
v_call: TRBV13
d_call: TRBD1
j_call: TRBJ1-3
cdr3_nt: TGTGCCAGCAGCCCAGACAGGGAAGACACCATATATTTT
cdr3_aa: CASSPDREDTIYF

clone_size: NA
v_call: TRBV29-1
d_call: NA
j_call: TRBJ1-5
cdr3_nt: TGCAGCGCCAGTGAGGGTAATCAGCCCCAGCATTTT
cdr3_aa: CSASEGNQPQHF

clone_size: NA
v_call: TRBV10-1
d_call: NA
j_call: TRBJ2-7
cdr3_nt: TGCGCCAGCAGTGAGGGAGTAGGGAGAACAGGGAAGTACGAGCAGTACTTC
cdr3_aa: CASSEGVGRTGKYEQYF

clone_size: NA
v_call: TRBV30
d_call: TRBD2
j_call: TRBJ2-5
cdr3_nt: TGTGCCTGGAGTGTACGATATAGCGGGACTTTCCAGGAGACCCAGTACTTC
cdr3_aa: CAWSVRYSGTFQETQYF

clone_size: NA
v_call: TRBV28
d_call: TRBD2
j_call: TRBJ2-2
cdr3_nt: TGTGCCAGCACCCTTAGCGGGAGGAACACCGGGGAGCTGTTTTTT
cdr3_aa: CASTLSGRNTGELFF

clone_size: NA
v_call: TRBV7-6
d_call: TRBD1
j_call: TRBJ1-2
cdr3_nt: TGTGCCAGCAGCCTATCCTCGGGGCTGCAGGGGGTTGGCTACACCTTC
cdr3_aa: CASSLSSGLQGVGYTF

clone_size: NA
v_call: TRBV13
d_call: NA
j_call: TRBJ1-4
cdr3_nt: TGTGCCAGCAGCGGGCGGACGGGAGGGAATGAAAAACTGTTTTTT
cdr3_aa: CASSGRTGGNEKLFF

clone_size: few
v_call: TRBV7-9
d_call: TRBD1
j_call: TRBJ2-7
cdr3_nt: TGTGCCAGCAGCCCACCGGGACAGGGCTACGAGCAGTACTTC
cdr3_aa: CASSPPGQGYEQYF

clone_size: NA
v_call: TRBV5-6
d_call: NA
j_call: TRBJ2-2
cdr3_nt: TGTGCCAGCAGCTTGGGCCCGGGAGCTGGGGAGCTGTTTTTT
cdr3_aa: CASSLGPGAGELFF

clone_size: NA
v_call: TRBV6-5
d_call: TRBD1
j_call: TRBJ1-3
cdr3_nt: TGTGCCAGCAGGACGGACAGGGGGCTTGGAAACACCATATATTTT
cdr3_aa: CASRTDRGLGNTIYF

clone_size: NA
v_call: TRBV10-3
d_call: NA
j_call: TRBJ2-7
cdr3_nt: TGTGCCACGAGTCGCGAGCAGTACTTC
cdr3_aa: CATSREQYF

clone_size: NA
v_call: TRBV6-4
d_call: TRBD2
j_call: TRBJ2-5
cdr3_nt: TGTGCCAGCAGTGACTTCCCTAAGGTTATAGCGGGAGGGCGGGAGACCCAGTACTTC
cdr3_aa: CASSDFPKVIAGGRETQYF

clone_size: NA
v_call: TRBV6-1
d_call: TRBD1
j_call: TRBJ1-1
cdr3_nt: TGTGCCAGCAGTGAAGTAAGGGGGCTTGGTACTGAAGCTTTCTTT
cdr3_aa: CASSEVRGLGTEAFF

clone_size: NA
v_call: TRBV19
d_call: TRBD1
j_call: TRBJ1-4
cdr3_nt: TGTGCCAGTAGTGCATCCGGGACAGGGGCCGAAAAACTGTTTTTT
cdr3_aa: CASSASGTGAEKLFF

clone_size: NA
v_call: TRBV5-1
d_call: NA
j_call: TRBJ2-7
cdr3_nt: TGCGCCAGCAGCACCCCAAAGGGAAGCGGGCACCTCTACGAGCAGTACTTC
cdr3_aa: CASSTPKGSGHLYEQYF

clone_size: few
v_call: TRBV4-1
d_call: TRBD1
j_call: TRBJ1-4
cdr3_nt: TGCGCCAGCAGACCCATCGGACAGGAGTTGGAAAAACTGTTTTTT
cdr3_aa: CASRPIGQELEKLFF

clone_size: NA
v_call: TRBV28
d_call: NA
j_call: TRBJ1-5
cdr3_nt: TGTGCCAGCAGTCCCCCCACAGGAAAGGGCAATCAGCCCCAGCATTTT
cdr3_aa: CASSPPTGKGNQPQHF

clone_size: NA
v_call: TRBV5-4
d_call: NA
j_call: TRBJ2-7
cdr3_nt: TGTGCCAGCAGCTTGTCAGGGTACTACGAGCAGTACTTC
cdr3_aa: CASSLSGYYEQYF

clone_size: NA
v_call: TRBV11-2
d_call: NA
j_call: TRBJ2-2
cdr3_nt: TGTGCCAGCAGCTTTATTGCAGGGTCCACCGGGGAGCTGTTTTTT
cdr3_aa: CASSFIAGSTGELFF

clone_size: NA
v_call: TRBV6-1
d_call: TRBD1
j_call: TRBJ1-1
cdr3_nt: TGTGCCAGCAGGGACAGGGGGGGGACTGAAGCTTTCTTT
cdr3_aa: CASRDRGGTEAFF

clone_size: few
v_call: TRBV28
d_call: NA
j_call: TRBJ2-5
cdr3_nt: TGTGCCAGCAGTCCCCCCGGGGGGACCCAGTACTTC
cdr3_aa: CASSPPGGTQYF

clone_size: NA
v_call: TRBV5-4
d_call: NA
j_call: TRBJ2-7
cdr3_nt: TGTGCCAGCAGCCTACAGGGTAGCTCCTACGAGCAGTACTTC
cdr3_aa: CASSLQGSSYEQYF

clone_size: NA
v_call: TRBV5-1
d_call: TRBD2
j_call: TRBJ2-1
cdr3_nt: TGCGCCAGCAGCGGACTAGGACGGGAAGAATACAATGAGCAGTTCTTC
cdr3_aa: CASSGLGREEYNEQFF

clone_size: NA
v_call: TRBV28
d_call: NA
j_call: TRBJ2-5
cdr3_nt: TGTGCCAGCAGTTCGTCCTTTGAGACCCAGTACTTC
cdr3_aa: CASSSSFETQYF

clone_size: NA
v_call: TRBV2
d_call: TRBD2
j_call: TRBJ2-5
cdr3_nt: TGTGCCAGCAGTGAAGCGAGGGGTAGCGGGAGAAGAGAGACCCAGTACTTC
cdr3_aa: CASSEARGSGRRETQYF

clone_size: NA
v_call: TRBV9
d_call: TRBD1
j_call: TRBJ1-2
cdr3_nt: TGTGCCAGCAGCGTAGGGGGGTGGACAGGGGATGGCTACACCTTC
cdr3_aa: CASSVGGWTGDGYTF

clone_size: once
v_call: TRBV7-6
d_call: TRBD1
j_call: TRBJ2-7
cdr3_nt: TGTGCCAGCAGCTTAGAAGTTGGGGACAGGGGCGACGAGCAGTACTTC
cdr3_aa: CASSLEVGDRGDEQYF

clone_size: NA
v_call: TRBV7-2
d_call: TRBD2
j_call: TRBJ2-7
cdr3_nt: TGTGCCAGCAGCCGAGTGGCGGGGGATACCTACGAGCAGTACTTC
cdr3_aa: CASSRVAGDTYEQYF

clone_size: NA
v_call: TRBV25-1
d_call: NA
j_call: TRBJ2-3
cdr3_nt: TGTGCCAGCAGTGTTAGCCGCACAGATACGCAGTATTTT
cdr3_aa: CASSVSRTDTQYF

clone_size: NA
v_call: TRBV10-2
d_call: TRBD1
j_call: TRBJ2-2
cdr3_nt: TGCGCCAGCAGAGGACAGGAGCCCACCGGGGAGCTGTTTTTT
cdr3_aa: CASRGQEPTGELFF

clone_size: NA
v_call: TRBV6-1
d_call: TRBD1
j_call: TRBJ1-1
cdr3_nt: TGTGCCGTAAAACAGGGGGCGAACACTGAAGCTTTCTTT
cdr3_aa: CAVKQGANTEAFF

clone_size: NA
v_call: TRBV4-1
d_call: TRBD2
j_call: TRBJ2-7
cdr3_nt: TGCGCCAGCAGCCAAGATCTGGCGGGACTAGCGGGAGGGACCGAGCAGTACTTC
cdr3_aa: CASSQDLAGLAGGTEQYF

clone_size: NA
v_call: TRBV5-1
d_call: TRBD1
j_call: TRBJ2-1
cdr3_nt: TGCGCCAGCAGCTTCCGGGACAGGGGCTCTGATGAGCAGTTCTTC
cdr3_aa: CASSFRDRGSDEQFF

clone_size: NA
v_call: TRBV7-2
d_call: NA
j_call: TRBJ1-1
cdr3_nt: TGTGCCAGCAGCGCTCAGGGAAACACTGAAGCTTTCTTT
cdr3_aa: CASSAQGNTEAFF

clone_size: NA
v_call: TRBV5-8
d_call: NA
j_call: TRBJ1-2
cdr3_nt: TGTGCCACCCCCCCGGACATAGGACCTAACTATGGCTACACCTTC
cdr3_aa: CATPPDIGPNYGYTF

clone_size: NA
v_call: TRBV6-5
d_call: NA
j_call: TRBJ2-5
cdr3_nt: TGTGCCAGCAGTCCGGACTATGGTCTGGAGACCCAGTACTTC
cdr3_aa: CASSPDYGLETQYF

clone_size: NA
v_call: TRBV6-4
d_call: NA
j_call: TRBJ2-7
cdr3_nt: TGTGCCAGCACCGCGCTGCCCCCCGGGGACTACGAGCAGTACTTC
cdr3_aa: CASTALPPGDYEQYF

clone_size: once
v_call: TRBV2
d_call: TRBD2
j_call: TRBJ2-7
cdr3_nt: TGTGCCAGCAACACCGGGACTAGTCGCTACGAGCAGTACTTC
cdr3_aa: CASNTGTSRYEQYF

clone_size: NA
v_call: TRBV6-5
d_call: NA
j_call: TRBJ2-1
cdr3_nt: TGTGCCAGCAGTTTCCCGGGATCCGGCCTCGATGAGCAGTTCTTC
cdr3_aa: CASSFPGSGLDEQFF

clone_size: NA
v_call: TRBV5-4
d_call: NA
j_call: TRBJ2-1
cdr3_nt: TGTGCCAGCAGCTTGGGAGGTAGCGGCTACAATGAGCAGTTCTTC
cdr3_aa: CASSLGGSGYNEQFF

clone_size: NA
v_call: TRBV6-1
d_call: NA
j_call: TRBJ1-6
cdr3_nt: TGTGCCAGCATTCGAGGCATCGAGAATTCACCCCTCCACTTT
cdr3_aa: CASIRGIENSPLHF